This T cell receptor (beta chain) was identified during a study of control samples from healthy donors and cancer patients. Here immunoSEQ multiplex PCR was the method, and the copy in TCRdb shows in-frame clones only, minus some. There are under 70,000 clones in the sample; around 96% occur only once, and roughly 0.99% lies in the top ten. The sequencing input was blood. This sequence was found in a woman in her late teens or twenties in good health.

DNA for the CDR3: TGCAGCGTTGAGGTCCAACCCGAGCGGGGGTCGCAAGAGACCCAGTACTTC. Encoded protein: CSVEVQPERGSQETQYF. This rearrangement joins TRBV29-1 to TRBJ2-5; 8 bases are shared with TRBD2. Losses at the gene ends were 3 bases for V and 2 bases for J; bases not matched to a gene: 14. CDR1 SQVTM and CDR2 ANQGSEA come from the germline V gene. There are 17 residues in the CDR3.